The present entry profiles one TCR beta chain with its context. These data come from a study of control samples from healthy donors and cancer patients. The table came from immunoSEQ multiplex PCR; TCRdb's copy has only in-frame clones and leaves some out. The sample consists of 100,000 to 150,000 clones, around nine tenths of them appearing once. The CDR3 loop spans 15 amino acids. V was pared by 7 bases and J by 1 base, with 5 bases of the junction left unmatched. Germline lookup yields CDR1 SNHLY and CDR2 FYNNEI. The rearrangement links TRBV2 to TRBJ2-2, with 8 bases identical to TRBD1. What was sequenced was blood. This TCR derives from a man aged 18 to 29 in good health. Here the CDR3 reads CASKLQGGNTGELFF. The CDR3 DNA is TGTGCCAGCAAGCTACAGGGGGGGAACACCGGGGAGCTGTTTTTT.